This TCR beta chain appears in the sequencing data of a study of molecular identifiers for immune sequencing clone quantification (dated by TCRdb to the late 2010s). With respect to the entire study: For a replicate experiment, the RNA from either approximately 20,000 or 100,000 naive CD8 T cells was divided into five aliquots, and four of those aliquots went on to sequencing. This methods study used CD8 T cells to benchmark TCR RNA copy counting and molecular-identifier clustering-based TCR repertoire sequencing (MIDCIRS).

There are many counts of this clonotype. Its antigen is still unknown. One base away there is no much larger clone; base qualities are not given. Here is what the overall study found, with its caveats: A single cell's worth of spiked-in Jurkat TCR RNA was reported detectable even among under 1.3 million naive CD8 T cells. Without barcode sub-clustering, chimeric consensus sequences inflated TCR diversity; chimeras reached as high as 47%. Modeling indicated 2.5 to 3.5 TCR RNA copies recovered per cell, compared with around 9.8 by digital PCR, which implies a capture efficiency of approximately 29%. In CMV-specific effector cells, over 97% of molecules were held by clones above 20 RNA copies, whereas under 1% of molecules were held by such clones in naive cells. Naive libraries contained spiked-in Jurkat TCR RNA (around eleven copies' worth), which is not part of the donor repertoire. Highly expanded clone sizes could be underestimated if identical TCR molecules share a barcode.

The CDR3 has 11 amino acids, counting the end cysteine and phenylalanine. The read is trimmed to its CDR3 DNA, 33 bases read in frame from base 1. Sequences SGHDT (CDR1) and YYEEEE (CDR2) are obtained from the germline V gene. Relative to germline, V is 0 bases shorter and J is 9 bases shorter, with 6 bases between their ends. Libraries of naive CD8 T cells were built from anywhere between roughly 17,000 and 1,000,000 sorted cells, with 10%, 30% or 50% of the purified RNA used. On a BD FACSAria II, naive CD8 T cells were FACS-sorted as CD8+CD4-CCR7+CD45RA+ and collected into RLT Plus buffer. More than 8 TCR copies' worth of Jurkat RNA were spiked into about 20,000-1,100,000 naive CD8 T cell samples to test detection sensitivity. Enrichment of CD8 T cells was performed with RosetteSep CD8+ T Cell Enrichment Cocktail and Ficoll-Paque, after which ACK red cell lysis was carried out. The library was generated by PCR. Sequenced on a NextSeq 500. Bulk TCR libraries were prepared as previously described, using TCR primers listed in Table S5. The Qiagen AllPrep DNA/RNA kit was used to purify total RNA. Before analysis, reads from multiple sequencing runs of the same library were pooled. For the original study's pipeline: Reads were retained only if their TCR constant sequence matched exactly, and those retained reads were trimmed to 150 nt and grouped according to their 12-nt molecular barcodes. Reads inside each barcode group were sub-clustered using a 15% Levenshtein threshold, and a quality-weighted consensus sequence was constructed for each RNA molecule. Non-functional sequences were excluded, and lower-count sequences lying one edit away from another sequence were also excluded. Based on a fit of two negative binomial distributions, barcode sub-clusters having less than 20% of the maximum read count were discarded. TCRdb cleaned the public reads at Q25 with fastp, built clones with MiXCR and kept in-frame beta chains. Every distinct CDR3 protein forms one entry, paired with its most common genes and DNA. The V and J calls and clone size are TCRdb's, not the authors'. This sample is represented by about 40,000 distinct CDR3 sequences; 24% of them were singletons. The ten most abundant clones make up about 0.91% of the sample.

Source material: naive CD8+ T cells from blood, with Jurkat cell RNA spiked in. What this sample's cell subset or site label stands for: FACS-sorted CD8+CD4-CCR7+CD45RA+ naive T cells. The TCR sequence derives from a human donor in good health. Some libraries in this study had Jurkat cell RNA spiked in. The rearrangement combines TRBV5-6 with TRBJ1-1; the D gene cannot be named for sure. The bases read TGTGCCAGCAGCTTGGGGCTTAAAGCTTTCTTT. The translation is CASSLGLKAFF.